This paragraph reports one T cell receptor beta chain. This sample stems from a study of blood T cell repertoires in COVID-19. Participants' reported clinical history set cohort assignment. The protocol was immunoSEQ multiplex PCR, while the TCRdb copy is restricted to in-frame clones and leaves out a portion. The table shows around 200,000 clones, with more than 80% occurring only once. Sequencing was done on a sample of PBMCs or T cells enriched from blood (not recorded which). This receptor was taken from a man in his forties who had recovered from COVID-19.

The CDR3, as DNA: TGCGCCAGCACCCCCCCTCGAGATACCGGGGAGCTGTTTTTT. This codes for CASTPPRDTGELFF. The V and J genes are TRBV4-1 and TRBJ2-2; D gene ambiguous. Trimming shortened V by 7 bases and J by 5 bases, and 14 bases separated the two germline ends. The CDR3 runs 14 residues. Germline V gene lookup returns CDR1 MGHRA and CDR2 YSYEKL.